The 23 T cell receptor beta chains below all came from one sample that was sequenced in a study of blood T cell repertoires in COVID-19 (dated by TCRdb to the early 2020s). Library creation used the immunoSEQ multiplex PCR assay. The table was pulled from immuneACCESS by TCRdb, which kept in-frame rearrangements only. Such tables lose some clones; where checked, under half of the loss comes from unresolved V genes, and the rest has no known cause. This sample lists more than 120,000 clones; nearly 85% were detected once. The ten largest account for 3% to 4.5% of the sample. Sequenced material: PBMCs or T cells enriched from blood (not recorded which). All receptors derive from a man aged 50 to 59 in a cohort exposed to, infected with or recovered from COVID-19 (not recorded which).

V usage is TRBV7-9 and J usage is TRBJ2-3; tentative D call: TRBD2 (5 bases). CDR3 length: 18 amino acids. The ends were cut back, 5 bases at V and 6 bases at J, with 27 bases in the middle. CDR1 and CDR2 (germline): SEHNR, FQNEAQ (reference sequence). The CDR3 protein is CASSTIGRMGAAGDTQYF. In nucleotides, the CDR3 is TGTGCCAGCAGCACCATTGGGCGTATGGGAGCTGCAGGCGATACGCAGTATTTT.

This clone has only a few counts. The chain carries TRBV2 and TRBJ1-1, with D possibly matching TRBD1 (6 bases). Trimming cost V 2 bases and J 5 bases, with 12 bases left between them. Germline V gene data show CDR1 as SNHLY and CDR2 as FYNNEI. The CDR3 runs 14 residues. The CDR3, as DNA: TGTGCCAGCAGTGAATGGGGGCTAGGTACTGAAGCTTTCTTT. This translates into CASSEWGLGTEAFF.

The chain couples TRBV12-3 or TRBV12-4 to TRBJ2-7, with D possibly matching TRBD1 (5 bases). This CDR3 is 13 amino acids long. V gave up 3 bases and J gave up 5 bases, with 11 bases separating them. This CDR3 is CASSFRQGNEQYF. Here the CDR3 DNA reads TGTGCCAGCAGTTTTAGGCAGGGAAACGAGCAGTACTTC.

The gene calls are TRBV7-9 and TRBJ1-1; weak D call: TRBD1 (6 bases). The V end lost 5 bases, the J end lost 0 bases, and 13 bases lay between the germline ends. This CDR3 comprises 15 residues. Germline V CDR1 and CDR2: SEHNR, FQNEAQ (reference sequence). The CDR3 reads CASSIYRELNTEAFF. CDR3 nucleotides: TGTGCCAGCAGCATTTACAGGGAACTGAACACTGAAGCTTTCTTT.

This clone came up a few times. The V gene is TRBV28, the J gene TRBJ1-2, with TRBD1 matching 9 bases. CDR1 and CDR2 (germline): MDHEN, SYDVKM. The CDR3 covers 15 residues. V was pared by 6 bases and J by 4 bases, with 9 bases of the junction left unmatched. The DNA for the CDR3 is TGTGCCAGCAGATACCACAGGGGGCTTACCTATGGCTACACCTTC. Translation: CASRYHRGLTYGYTF.

The rearrangement uses TRBV28 and TRBJ2-1; 14 bases line up with TRBD2. V lost 4 bases to trimming and J lost 7 bases; unmatched junction nucleotides: 3. The length of the CDR3 is 15 residues. Per the germline V gene, CDR1 is MDHEN and CDR2 is SYDVKM. The DNA for the CDR3 is TGTGCCAGCAGTTGGGGACTAGCGGGAGAAAATGAGCAGTTCTTC. Translation gives CASSWGLAGENEQFF.

This rearrangement joins TRBV6-6 to TRBJ2-7; no clear D. Germline V lookup: CDR1 MNHNY, CDR2 SVGAGI (reference sequence). V was trimmed by 6 bases and J by 0 bases, leaving 12 bases between them. This CDR3 is 14 amino acids long. The chain's CDR3 is CASSRLRSSYEQYF. CDR3 coding DNA: TGTGCCAGCAGCAGACTTAGGAGCTCCTACGAGCAGTACTTC.

The chain recombines TRBV2 with TRBJ1-1; TRBD1 agrees at 12 bases. The V segment lost 6 bases and the J segment 4 bases; nucleotides outside the gene matches: 3. The CDR3 contains 14 residues. Germline CDR1 is SNHLY and CDR2 is FYNNEI. The CDR3 nucleotides read TGTGCCAGCAGGGGACAGGGGGCTGGCACTGAAGCTTTCTTT. Amino acids: CASRGQGAGTEAFF. Full variable domain (rest looked up from reference TRBV2 and TRBJ1-1): EPEVTQTPSHQVTQMGQEVILRCVPISNHLYFYWYRQILGQKVEFLVSFYNNEISEKSEIFDDQFSVERPDGSNFTLKIRSTKLEDSAMYFCASRGQGAGTEAFFGQGTRLTVV.

V gene TRBV7-2 combines with J gene TRBJ2-1; 8 bases map to TRBD1. The CDR3 has 14 amino acids. Germline loops: CDR1 SGHTA, CDR2 FQGNSA. V dropped 8 bases and J dropped 5; count of bases not matched to a gene: 8. This CDR3 reads CASLDRGTDNEQFF. The CDR3 DNA sequence: TGTGCCAGCCTAGACAGGGGAACAGACAATGAGCAGTTCTTC. The full variable domain, its missing parts supplied by reference TRBV7-2 and TRBJ2-1, is GAGVSQSPSNKVTEKGKDVELRCDPISGHTALYWYRQSLGQGLEFLIYFQGNSAPDKSGLPSDRFSAERTGGSVSTLTIQRTQQEDSAVYLCASLDRGTDNEQFFGPGTRLTVL.

The rearrangement links TRBV11-2 to TRBJ1-6, with D maybe TRBD1 (5 bases). Trimming pared 4 bases from V and 7 bases from J, leaving 11 bases between. The CDR3 sequence is 14 residues long. Germline CDR1 and CDR2: SGHAT and FQNNGV. The CDR3, as DNA: TGTGCCAGCAGCTCCTCAGGGTACAATTCACCCCTCCACTTT. This gives the protein CASSSSGYNSPLHF.

The chain is built from TRBV4-2 and TRBJ2-1; the D gene is possibly TRBD2 (5 bases). Between the trimmed V and J ends, which lost 0 bases and 8 bases, there was a span of 5 bases. The V gene's germline CDR1 is LGHNA and CDR2 YNFKEQ. The CDR3 runs 12 residues. The CDR3 coding sequence is TGTGCCAGCAGCCAAGAGGGAGATGAGCAGTTCTTC. It specifies CASSQEGDEQFF.

The chain uses TRBV10-1 and TRBJ1-1; D possibly corresponds to TRBD1 (6 bases). CDR1 is WNHNN, CDR2 SYGVQD, per germline (reference sequence). The CDR3 runs to 14 residues. Deletions cut 3 bases from V and 5 bases from J, with 13 bases between. The DNA for the CDR3 is TGCGCCAGCAGTGAACAGGGAAGGGGGACTGAAGCTTTCTTT. Its protein product is CASSEQGRGTEAFF.

This clone was seen a single time. The J gene is TRBJ2-1, the V gene TRBV5-6; 13 nucleotides match TRBD2. The CDR3 consists of 19 residues. The J segment lost 0 bases and the V segment lost 4 bases, leaving 10 bases of the junction unmatched. Germline loops: CDR1 SGHDT, CDR2 YYEEEE. For the CDR3, the DNA is TGTGCCAGCAGCCCCGGACTAGCGGGAGCTATTCCCTCCTACAATGAGCAGTTCTTC. Its translation is CASSPGLAGAIPSYNEQFF.

CDR3 in DNA: TGTGCCAGCTCCGACAGGCCCGGGGGCAATCAGCCCCAGCATTTT. Translating it yields CASSDRPGGNQPQHF. The rearrangement joins TRBV6-5 to TRBJ1-5; D possibly corresponds to TRBD1 (6 bases). This CDR3 region has 15 residues. V shed 8 bases and J shed 2 bases, with 16 bases lying between them. Looked up from germline, CDR1 is MNHEY and CDR2 is SVGAGI.

A note on this clone: Compared with germline, one end of the junction differs, possibly owing to a read error. The chain carries TRBV28 and TRBJ2-2, with 10 bases aligning to TRBD2. In germline, CDR1 is MDHEN, CDR2 SYDVKM. The CDR3 contains 12 residues. The CDR3 DNA reads TGTGCCAGCAGTTCACCGGGACTAGCGCTGATTTTT. Translated: CASSSPGLALIF.

The chain employs TRBV5-1 and TRBJ1-1; 7 bases align to TRBD1. The germline CDR1 and CDR2 sequences are SGHRS and YFSETQ. The CDR3 spans 13 residues. The V segment lost 1 base and the J segment 8 bases; nucleotides outside the gene matches: 5. DNA for the CDR3: TGCGCCAGCAGCTTGTGGACAGGACCCGAAGCTTTCTTT. Protein product: CASSLWTGPEAFF.

J is TRBJ1-1 and V is TRBV18, with TRBD1 as a possible D gene (5 bases). V was shortened by 4 bases and J by 1 base, with 13 bases between the two germline ends. The CDR3 runs 15 residues. Germline values: CDR1 KGHSH, CDR2 LQKENI. The CDR3 coding sequence is TGTGCCAGCTCACTCTTAACGGGGGGGAACACTGAAGCTTTCTTT. Translated, it gives CASSLLTGGNTEAFF.

This sequence joins TRBV27 and TRBJ1-2, with a possible D match to TRBD1 (5 bases). The CDR3 spans 15 residues. Deletions cut 5 bases from V and 2 bases from J, with 15 bases between. Germline-derived CDR1 and CDR2 are MNHEY and SMNVEV (reference sequence). CDR3 coding DNA: TGTGCCAGCAGTCTCACGTGGGCAGGGAACTATGGCTACACCTTC. It specifies CASSLTWAGNYGYTF.

The chain employs TRBV9 and TRBJ2-1; TRBD2 is a possible D gene (7 bases). Germline values: CDR1 SGDLS, CDR2 YYNGEE. The length of the CDR3 is 14 residues. Deletions cut 5 bases from V and 6 bases from J, with 15 bases between. As DNA, the CDR3 is TGTGCCAGCAGTAGGCAGGGGAGGGCCAATGAGCAGTTCTTC. Translating gives CASSRQGRANEQFF.

This clone came up a few times. V and J are TRBV30 and TRBJ1-1; D not certain. This CDR3 is built from 11 residues. Trimming left V 5 bases short and J 0 bases short, with 4 bases between. Looked up from germline, CDR1 is GTSNPN and CDR2 is SVGIG (reference sequence). The CDR3 protein is CAWGMNTEAFF. Here the CDR3 DNA reads TGTGCCTGGGGTATGAACACTGAAGCTTTCTTT.

CDR3 in amino acids: CASPGGTLNEKLFF. CDR3 DNA: TGTGCCAGCCCAGGGGGGACTCTTAATGAAAAACTGTTTTTT. The chain combines TRBV28 with TRBJ1-4; TRBD1 matches 7 bases. Germline lookup yields CDR1 MDHEN and CDR2 SYDVKM. This CDR3 has 14 amino acids. Trimming cost V 8 bases and J 4 bases; bases outside gene matches: 7.

This chain connects TRBV28 to TRBJ1-6; D gene unclear. The CDR3 contains 14 residues. The germline CDR1 and CDR2 sequences are MDHEN and SYDVKM. V was shortened by 6 bases and J by 7 bases, with 13 bases between the two germline ends. In DNA form, the CDR3 reads TGTGCCAGCAGGGAGGGTGCTCGAAATTCACCCCTCCACTTT. This gives the protein CASREGARNSPLHF.

Worth noting for this clone: Other DNA sequences of this sample code for an identical CDR3. The rearrangement uses TRBV6-5 and TRBJ2-1; D is perhaps TRBD1 (6 bases). Germline values: CDR1 MNHEY, CDR2 SVGAGI. CDR3 length: 12 residues. The V gene lost 4 bases and the J gene lost 6 bases, with 7 bases spanning the gap. The CDR3 DNA follows: TGTGCCAGCAGTTCGACAGGCAATGAGCAGTTCTTC. Its protein is CASSSTGNEQFF.